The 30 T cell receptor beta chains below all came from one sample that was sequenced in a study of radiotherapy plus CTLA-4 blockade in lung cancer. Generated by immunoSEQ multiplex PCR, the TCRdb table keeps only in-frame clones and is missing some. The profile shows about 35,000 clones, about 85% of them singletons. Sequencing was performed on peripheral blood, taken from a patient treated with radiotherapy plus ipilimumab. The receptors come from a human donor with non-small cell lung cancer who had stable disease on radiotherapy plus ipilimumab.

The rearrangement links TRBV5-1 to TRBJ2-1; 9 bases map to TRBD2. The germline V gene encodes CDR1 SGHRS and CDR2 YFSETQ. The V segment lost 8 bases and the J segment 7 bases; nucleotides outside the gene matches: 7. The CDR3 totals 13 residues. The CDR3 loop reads CASSISGSNEQFF. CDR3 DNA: TGCGCCAGTTCGATTAGCGGGAGTAATGAGCAGTTCTTC.

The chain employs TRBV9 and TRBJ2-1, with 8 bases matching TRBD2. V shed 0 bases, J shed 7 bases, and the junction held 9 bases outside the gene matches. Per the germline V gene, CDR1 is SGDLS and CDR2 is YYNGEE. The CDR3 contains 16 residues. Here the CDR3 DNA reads TGTGCCAGCAGCGTAGTAAGCGGGAGTTCTCGGAATGAGCAGTTCTTC. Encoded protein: CASSVVSGSSRNEQFF.

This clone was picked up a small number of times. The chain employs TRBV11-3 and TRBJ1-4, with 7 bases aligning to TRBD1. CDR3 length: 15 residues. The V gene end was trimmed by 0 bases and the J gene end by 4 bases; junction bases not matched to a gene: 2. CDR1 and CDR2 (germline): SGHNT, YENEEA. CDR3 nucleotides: TGTGCCAGCAGCTTAGAGGCAGGGGGTAATGAAAAACTGTTTTTT. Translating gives CASSLEAGGNEKLFF.

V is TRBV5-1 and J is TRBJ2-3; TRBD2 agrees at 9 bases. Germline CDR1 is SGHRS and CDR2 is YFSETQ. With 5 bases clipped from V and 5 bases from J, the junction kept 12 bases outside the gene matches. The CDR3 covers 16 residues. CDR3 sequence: CASSPTVAGVGDTQYF. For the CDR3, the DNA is TGCGCCAGCAGTCCAACCGTAGCGGGAGTAGGAGATACGCAGTATTTT.

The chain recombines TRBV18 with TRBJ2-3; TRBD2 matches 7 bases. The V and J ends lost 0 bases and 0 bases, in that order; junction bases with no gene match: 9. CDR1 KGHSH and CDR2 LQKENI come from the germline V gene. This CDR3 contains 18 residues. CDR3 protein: CASSPPGGDVRSTDTQYF. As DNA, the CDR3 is TGTGCCAGCTCACCACCGGGGGGGGACGTACGTAGCACAGATACGCAGTATTTT.

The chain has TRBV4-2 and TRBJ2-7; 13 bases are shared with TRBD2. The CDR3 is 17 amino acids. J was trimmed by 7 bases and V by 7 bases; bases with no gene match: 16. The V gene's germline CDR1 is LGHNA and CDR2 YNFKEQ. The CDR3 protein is CASTRGTSGTERGEQYF. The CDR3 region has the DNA TGTGCCAGCACCCGCGGGACTAGCGGGACCGAGAGGGGGGAGCAGTACTTC.

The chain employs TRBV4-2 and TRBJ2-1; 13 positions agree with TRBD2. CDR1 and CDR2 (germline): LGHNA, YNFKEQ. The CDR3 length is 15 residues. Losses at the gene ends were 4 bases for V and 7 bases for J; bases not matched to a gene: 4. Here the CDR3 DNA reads TGTGCCAGCAGCCGGACTAGCGGGGGCCCGAATGAGCAGTTCTTC. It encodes CASSRTSGGPNEQFF.

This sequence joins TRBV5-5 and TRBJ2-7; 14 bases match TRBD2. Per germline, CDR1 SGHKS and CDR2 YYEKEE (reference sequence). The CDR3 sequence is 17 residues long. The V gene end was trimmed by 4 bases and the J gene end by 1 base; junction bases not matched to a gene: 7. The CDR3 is CASSLGTSGRGSYEQYF. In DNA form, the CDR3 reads TGTGCCAGCAGCCTCGGGACTAGCGGGAGAGGGTCCTACGAGCAGTACTTC.

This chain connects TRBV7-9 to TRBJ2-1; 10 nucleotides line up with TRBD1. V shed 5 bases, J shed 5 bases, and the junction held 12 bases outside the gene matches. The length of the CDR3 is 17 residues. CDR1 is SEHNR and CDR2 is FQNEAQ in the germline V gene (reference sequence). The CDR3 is CASSILPGQGLHNEQFF. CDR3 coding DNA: TGTGCCAGCAGCATACTCCCGGGACAGGGGCTGCACAATGAGCAGTTCTTC.

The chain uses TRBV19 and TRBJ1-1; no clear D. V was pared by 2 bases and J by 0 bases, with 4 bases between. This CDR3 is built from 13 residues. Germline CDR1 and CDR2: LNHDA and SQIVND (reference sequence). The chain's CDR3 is CASSITLNTEAFF. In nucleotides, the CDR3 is TGTGCCAGTAGTATAACTTTGAACACTGAAGCTTTCTTT.

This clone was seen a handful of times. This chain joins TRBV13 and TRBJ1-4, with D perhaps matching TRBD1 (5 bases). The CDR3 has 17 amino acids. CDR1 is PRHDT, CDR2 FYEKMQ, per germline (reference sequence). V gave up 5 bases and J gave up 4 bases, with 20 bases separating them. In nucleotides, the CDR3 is TGTGCCAGCAGCAGTCCTCAGGGTACAATCGGTAATGAAAAACTGTTTTTT. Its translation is CASSSPQGTIGNEKLFF.

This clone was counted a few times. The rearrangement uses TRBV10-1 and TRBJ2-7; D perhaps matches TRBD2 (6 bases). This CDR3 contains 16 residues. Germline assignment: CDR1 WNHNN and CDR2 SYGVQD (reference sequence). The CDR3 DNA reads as TGCGCTACAACTTACGGGGGTACCTTTTGCTCCTACGAGCAGTACTTC. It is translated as CATTYGGTFCSYEQYF.

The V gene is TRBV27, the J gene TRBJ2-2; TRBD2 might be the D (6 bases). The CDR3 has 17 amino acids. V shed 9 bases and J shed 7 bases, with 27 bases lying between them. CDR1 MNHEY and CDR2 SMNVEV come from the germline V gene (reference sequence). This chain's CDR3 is CARTKRPHGSFGGELFF. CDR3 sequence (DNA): TGTGCCAGGACAAAGAGACCCCACGGGAGTTTTGGCGGGGAGCTGTTTTTT.

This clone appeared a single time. CDR3 in amino acids: CASSQDRGAYNEQFF. CDR3 coding DNA: TGCGCCAGCAGCCAGGACAGGGGGGCCTACAATGAGCAGTTCTTC. The chain employs TRBV4-1 and TRBJ2-1; the match to TRBD1 covers 10 bases. Germline V gene data show CDR1 as MGHRA and CDR2 as YSYEKL. With 3 bases clipped from V and 2 bases from J, the junction kept 1 base outside the gene matches. The CDR3 is 15 residues long.

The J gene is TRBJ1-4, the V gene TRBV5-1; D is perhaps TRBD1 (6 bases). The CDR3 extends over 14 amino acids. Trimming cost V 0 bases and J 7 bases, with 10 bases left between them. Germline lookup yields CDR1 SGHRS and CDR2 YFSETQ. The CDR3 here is CASSLEGGVEKLFF. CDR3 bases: TGCGCCAGCAGCTTGGAGGGGGGGGTTGAAAAACTGTTTTTT.

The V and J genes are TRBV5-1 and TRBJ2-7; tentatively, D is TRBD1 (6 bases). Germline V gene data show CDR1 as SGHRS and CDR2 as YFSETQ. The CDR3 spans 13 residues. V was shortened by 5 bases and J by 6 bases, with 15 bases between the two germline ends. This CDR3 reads CASRGGLSGEQYF. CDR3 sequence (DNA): TGCGCCAGCAGAGGGGGTCTCTCGGGCGAGCAGTACTTC.

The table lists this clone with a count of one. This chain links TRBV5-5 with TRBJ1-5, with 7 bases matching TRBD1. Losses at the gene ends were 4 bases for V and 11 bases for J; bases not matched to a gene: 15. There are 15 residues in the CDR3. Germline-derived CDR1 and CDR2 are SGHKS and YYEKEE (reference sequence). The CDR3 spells CASSGTGDLFLAQHF. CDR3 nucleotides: TGTGCCAGCAGCGGCACAGGGGATCTATTTCTCGCCCAGCATTTT.

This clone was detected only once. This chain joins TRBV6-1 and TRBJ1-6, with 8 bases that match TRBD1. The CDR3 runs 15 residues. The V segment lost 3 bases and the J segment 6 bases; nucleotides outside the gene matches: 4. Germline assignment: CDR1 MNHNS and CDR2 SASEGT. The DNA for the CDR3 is TGTGCCAGCAGTGAGACTACAGGGGGTAATTCACCCCTCCACTTT. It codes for CASSETTGGNSPLHF.

This CDR3 reads CASSPRGWGLKAYNEQFF. DNA of the CDR3: TGTGCCAGCAGCCCCCGAGGATGGGGACTCAAGGCCTACAATGAGCAGTTCTTC. V usage is TRBV7-9 and J usage is TRBJ2-1; D is perhaps TRBD2 (6 bases). V lost 5 bases and J 2 bases, leaving 22 bases between the germline ends. Germline CDR1 and CDR2: SEHNR and FQNEAQ (reference sequence). The CDR3 loop spans 18 amino acids.

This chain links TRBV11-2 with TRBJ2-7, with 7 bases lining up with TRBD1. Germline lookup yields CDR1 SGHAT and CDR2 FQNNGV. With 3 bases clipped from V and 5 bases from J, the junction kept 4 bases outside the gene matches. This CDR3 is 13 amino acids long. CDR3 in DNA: TGTGCCAGCAGCTTCGGACAGGACGACGAGCAGTACTTC. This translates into CASSFGQDDEQYF.

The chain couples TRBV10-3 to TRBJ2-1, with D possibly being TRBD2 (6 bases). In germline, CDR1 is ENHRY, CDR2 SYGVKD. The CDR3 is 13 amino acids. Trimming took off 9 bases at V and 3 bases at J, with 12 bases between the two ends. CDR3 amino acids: CAMGLADYNEQFF. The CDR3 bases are TGTGCCATGGGATTAGCGGACTACAATGAGCAGTTCTTC.

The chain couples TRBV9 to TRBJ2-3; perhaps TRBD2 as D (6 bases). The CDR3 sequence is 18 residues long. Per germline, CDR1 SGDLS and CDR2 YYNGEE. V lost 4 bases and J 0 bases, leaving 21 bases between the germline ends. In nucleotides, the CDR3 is TGTGCCAGCAGCCCCCAGCGGGTCTCACCCCCAAGCACAGATACGCAGTATTTT. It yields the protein CASSPQRVSPPSTDTQYF.

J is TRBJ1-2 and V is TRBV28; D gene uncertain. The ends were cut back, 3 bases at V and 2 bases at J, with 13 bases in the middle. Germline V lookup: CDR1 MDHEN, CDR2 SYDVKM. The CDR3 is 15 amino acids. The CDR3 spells CASSFPAGENYGYTF. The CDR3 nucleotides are TGTGCCAGCAGTTTTCCCGCGGGCGAAAACTATGGCTACACCTTC.

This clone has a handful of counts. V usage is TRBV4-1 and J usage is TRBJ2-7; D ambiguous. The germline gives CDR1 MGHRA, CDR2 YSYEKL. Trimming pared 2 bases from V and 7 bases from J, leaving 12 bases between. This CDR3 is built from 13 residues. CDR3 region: CASSQSTPREQYF. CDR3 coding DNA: TGCGCCAGCAGCCAATCGACCCCGAGGGAGCAGTACTTC.

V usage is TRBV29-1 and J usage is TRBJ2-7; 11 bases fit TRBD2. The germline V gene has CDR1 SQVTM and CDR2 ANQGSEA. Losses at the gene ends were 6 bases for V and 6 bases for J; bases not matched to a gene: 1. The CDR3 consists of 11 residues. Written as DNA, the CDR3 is TGCAGCGTGGGGACTAGCGGCGAGCAGTACTTC. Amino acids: CSVGTSGEQYF.

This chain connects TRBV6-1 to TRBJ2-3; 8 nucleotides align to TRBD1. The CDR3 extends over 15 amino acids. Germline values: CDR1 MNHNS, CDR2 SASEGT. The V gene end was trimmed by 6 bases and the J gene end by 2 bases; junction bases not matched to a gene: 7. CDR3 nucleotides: TGTGCCAGCAGCAACTTCAGGGGGCTCACAGATACGCAGTATTTT. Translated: CASSNFRGLTDTQYF.

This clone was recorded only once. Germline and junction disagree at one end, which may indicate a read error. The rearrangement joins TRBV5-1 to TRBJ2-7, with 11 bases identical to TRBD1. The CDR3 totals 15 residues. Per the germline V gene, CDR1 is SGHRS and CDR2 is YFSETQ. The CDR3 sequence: CASRLGQGVSYEQYF. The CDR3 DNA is TGCGCCAGCAGGTTGGGACAGGGGGTCTCCTACGAGCAGTACTTC.

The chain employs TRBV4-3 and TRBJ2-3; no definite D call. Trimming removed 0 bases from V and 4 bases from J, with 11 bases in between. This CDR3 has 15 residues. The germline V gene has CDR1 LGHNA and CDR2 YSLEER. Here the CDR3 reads CASSQDWAFADTQYF. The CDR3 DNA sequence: TGCGCCAGCAGCCAAGATTGGGCATTCGCAGATACGCAGTATTTT.

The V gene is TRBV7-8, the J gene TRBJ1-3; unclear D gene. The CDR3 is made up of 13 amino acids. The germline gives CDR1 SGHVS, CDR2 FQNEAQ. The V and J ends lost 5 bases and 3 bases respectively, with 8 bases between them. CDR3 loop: CASSVRFGNTIYF. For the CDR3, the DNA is TGTGCCAGCAGCGTCAGATTTGGAAACACCATATATTTT.

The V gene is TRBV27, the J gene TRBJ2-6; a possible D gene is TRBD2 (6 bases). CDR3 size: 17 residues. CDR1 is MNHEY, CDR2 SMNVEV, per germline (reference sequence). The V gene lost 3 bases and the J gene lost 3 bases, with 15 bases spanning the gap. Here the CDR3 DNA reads TGTGCCAGCAGTTTCTGGGCGGGGTCATATGGGGCCAACGTCCTGACTTTC. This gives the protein CASSFWAGSYGANVLTF.